This TCR beta chain was captured by sequencing in a study of blood T cell repertoires in COVID-19 (dated by TCRdb to 2018 to 2021). With respect to the entire study: Collaborator samples came from the United States, Italy and Spain and covered acute and convalescent phases of COVID-19. The material from the prospective study consisted of cDNA or gDNA derived from T cells, B-cell-depleted T cells, or PBMCs. The dataset comprised deeply sampled blood TCRbeta repertoires from subjects exposed to, actively infected with, or recovered from COVID-19. A freely available public database, intended as a resource for researchers studying the immune response to SARS-CoV-2, is where the repertoires were released. Samples were obtained from the ongoing ImmuneRACE study (first 160 participants) and from 1,000 to 1,500 subjects provided by 6 global collaborators. A de-identified subject ID, COVID-19 status, age in years and sex were almost always included in the sample metadata. HLA class I and class II types, where available, came from metadata supplied by the sample provider rather than from assay-based typing. Results and caveats for the whole study, not just this receptor: Clinical and demographic metadata were provided uncurated, with the amount varying by source and participant.

This clone was detected a few times. Which antigen it targets is not known. The sample holds no much larger clone one base away, and base qualities are not on file. The immunoSEQ Assay, a bias-controlled multiplex PCR, was used to amplify TCRbeta CDR3 regions from genomic DNA. In the original analysis: Nucleated cell counts per sample were estimated from amplification of reference gene primers within the assay. To quantify the absolute abundance of each unique TCRbeta CDR3 rearrangement, sequence reads were collapsed and filtered. For each sample, productive Simpson clonality was calculated as the square root of Simpson's diversity index over productive rearrangements. TCRdb retrieved this table from immuneACCESS and kept in-frame rearrangements only. Not all clones are present; in checked studies, unresolved V genes account for under half, and no reason is known for the remainder. That table furnishes V, J and clone size, whereas the DNA furnished D and trimming. The sample contains about 98,000 clones, about 80% of them found a single time. The ten largest clones take up around a quarter of the sample.

V is cut back by 9 bases and J by 3 bases, with 13 bases in the junction unmatched. CDR1 and CDR2 are read off the germline V gene as MDHEN and SYDVKM. The CDR3 measures 15 amino acids from cysteine to phenylalanine. The sequence is cut down to CDR3 DNA, 45 bases in frame from base 1. Each collaborating institution followed its own protocols to collect whole blood in K2EDTA tubes. Collaborator samples were shipped for TCRbeta analysis as frozen whole blood, isolated PBMCs, or DNA extracted from either sample type. This receptor was identified in a man between 65 and 85 years old with acute or convalescent COVID-19. The rearrangement combines TRBV28 with TRBJ2-5, with 7 central nucleotides matching TRBD1. What was sequenced was peripheral blood. The sequenced DNA is TGTGCCAGACCTTGGCGACAGGGCCAGGAAGAGACCCAGTACTTC. Translated, it gives CARPWRQGQEETQYF.